The TCR beta chain described here comes from a study of OX40 agonist ivuxolimab in advanced cancers. From germline, CDR1 is SGDLS and CDR2 YYNGEE. With 0 bases removed from V and 3 bases from J, the gap between germline ends came to 5 bases. CDR3 size: 13 residues. The cohort excluded patients with autoimmune disease history or systemic immunosuppression. The repertoire was sequenced with immunoSEQ multiplex PCR; TCRdb's copy has only in-frame clones and lacks some. The table shows about 79,000 clones, with roughly four fifths occurring only once. The specimen was CD4+ or CD8+ T cells sorted from blood, collected in a trial of the OX40 agonist ivuxolimab. The TCR originated in an adult with an advanced solid tumor such as melanoma, head and neck, liver or kidney cancer. The V and J genes are TRBV9 and TRBJ2-3, with D unresolved. The CDR3 spells CASSVAVTDTQYF. CDR3 in DNA: TGTGCCAGCAGCGTAGCGGTAACAGATACGCAGTATTTT.